These 23 T cell receptor beta chains came from one sample sequenced in a study of shared clonotypes between healthy human individuals. Clones were read by immunoSEQ multiplex PCR, and TCRdb kept only the in-frame ones, dropping some. The data contain about 2 million clones, roughly 94% of them seen just once; the ten biggest clones take up 0.13%. Sample: naive CD4+ T cells sorted from blood. Subset meaning: CD45RA+ positively selected. The receptors come from a man between 18 and 29 years old in good health.

This chain connects TRBV6-6 to TRBJ2-1; no clear D gene. The CDR3 loop spans 13 amino acids. V lost 2 bases, J lost 7 bases, and 9 bases lay in between. CDR1 and CDR2 from the germline V gene are MNHNY and SVGAGI (reference sequence). The CDR3 spells CASSYQAPNEQFF. CDR3 nucleotides: TGTGCCAGCAGTTACCAGGCTCCAAATGAGCAGTTCTTC.

This clone appeared many times. The gene calls are TRBV19 and TRBJ2-7, with D unclear. There are 14 residues in the CDR3. The V gene's germline CDR1 is LNHDA and CDR2 SQIVND (reference sequence). The V end lost 3 bases, the J end lost 0 bases, and 9 bases lay between the germline ends. The CDR3, as DNA: TGTGCCAGTAGTATTGGCCCCGTCTCCTACGAGCAGTACTTC. It specifies CASSIGPVSYEQYF. Full variable domain (remainder filled in from reference TRBV19 and TRBJ2-7): DGGITQSPKYLFRKEGQNVTLSCEQNLNHDAMYWYRQDPGQGLRLIYYSQIVNDFQKGDIAEGYSVSREKKESFPLTVTSAQKNPTAFYLCASSIGPVSYEQYFGPGTRLTVT.

This chain connects TRBV7-9 to TRBJ2-7; maybe TRBD1 (6 bases). Germline CDR1 and CDR2: SEHNR and FQNEAQ (reference sequence). The CDR3 is made up of 17 amino acids. The V end was cut by 1 base, the J end by 3 bases, with 19 bases between. CDR3 amino acids: CASSLGDRRMKFYEQYF. The CDR3 DNA sequence: TGTGCCAGCAGCTTAGGTGACAGGCGGATGAAGTTCTACGAGCAGTACTTC.

This chain links TRBV30 with TRBJ2-1, with D possibly TRBD2 on 6 matching bases. CDR1 and CDR2 from the germline V gene are GTSNPN and SVGIG (reference sequence). V lost 4 bases to trimming and J lost 4 bases, with 14 bases between them. The CDR3 loop spans 14 amino acids. The chain's CDR3 is CAWIEASVYNEQFF. The CDR3 DNA follows: TGTGCCTGGATTGAGGCTAGCGTATACAATGAGCAGTTCTTC.

The chain uses TRBV19 and TRBJ2-7; 13 nucleotides line up with TRBD2. The junction had 12 bases not matched to a gene; V was cut back by 5 bases and J by 2 bases. This CDR3 comprises 18 residues. CDR1 LNHDA and CDR2 SQIVND come from the germline V gene (reference sequence). The CDR3 region is CASSLRTSGSLRTYEQYF. In DNA form, the CDR3 reads TGTGCCAGTAGTCTGCGGACTAGCGGGAGCCTCCGGACCTACGAGCAGTACTTC. Using reference TRBV19 and TRBJ2-7 for the parts outside the CDR3, the full variable domain is DGGITQSPKYLFRKEGQNVTLSCEQNLNHDAMYWYRQDPGQGLRLIYYSQIVNDFQKGDIAEGYSVSREKKESFPLTVTSAQKNPTAFYLCASSLRTSGSLRTYEQYFGPGTRLTVT.

J is TRBJ2-3 and V is TRBV7-2; D not certain. The CDR3 contains 13 residues. The germline V and J ends were trimmed by 1 base and 2 bases, with 4 bases remaining between them. The germline CDR1 and CDR2 sequences are SGHTA and FQGNSA. The CDR3 sequence is CASSLGPTDTQYF. CDR3 sequence (DNA): TGTGCCAGCAGCTTAGGGCCCACAGATACGCAGTATTTT. The whole variable domain, remainder taken from reference TRBV7-2 and TRBJ2-3, is GAGVSQSPSNKVTEKGKDVELRCDPISGHTALYWYRQSLGQGLEFLIYFQGNSAPDKSGLPSDRFSAERTGGSVSTLTIQRTQQEDSAVYLCASSLGPTDTQYFGPGTRLTVL.

This rearrangement joins TRBV6-1 to TRBJ2-2; maybe TRBD1 (5 bases). From germline, CDR1 is MNHNS and CDR2 SASEGT. The CDR3 spans 13 residues. The V end lost 6 bases, the J end lost 0 bases, and 5 bases lay between the germline ends. DNA of the CDR3: TGTGCCAGCAGGGACACGAACACCGGGGAGCTGTTTTTT. Translation: CASRDTNTGELFF.

V and J are TRBV2 and TRBJ2-5, with 7 bases that match TRBD2. CDR1 is SNHLY, CDR2 FYNNEI, per germline. Losses at the gene ends were 8 bases for V and 2 bases for J; bases not matched to a gene: 5. CDR3 length: 13 amino acids. CDR3 loop: CASSQREQETQYF. The CDR3 nucleotides read TGTGCCAGCTCCCAGCGGGAACAAGAGACCCAGTACTTC.

The gene calls are TRBV7-2 and TRBJ2-7, with 15 bases lining up with TRBD2. Germline CDR1 is SGHTA and CDR2 is FQGNSA. CDR3 length equals 18 residues. The V gene end was trimmed by 5 bases and the J gene end by 1 base; junction bases not matched to a gene: 9. DNA for the CDR3: TGTGCCAGCAGCGTCCCGGGACTAGCGGGAGGATGGTCCTACGAGCAGTACTTC. Translating it yields CASSVPGLAGGWSYEQYF.

The V call is TRBV9, the J call TRBJ2-3; D is uncertain. Trimming took off 5 bases at V and 0 bases at J, with 10 bases between the two ends. The CDR3 is made up of 14 amino acids. Germline V lookup: CDR1 SGDLS, CDR2 YYNGEE. DNA of the CDR3: TGTGCCAGCAGTAAGATTACTAGCACAGATACGCAGTATTTT. It is translated as CASSKITSTDTQYF.

The V gene is TRBV27, the J gene TRBJ1-5, with D possibly matching TRBD1 (5 bases). CDR3 length: 16 residues. Looked up from germline, CDR1 is MNHEY and CDR2 is SMNVEV (reference sequence). V was pared by 3 bases and J by 7 bases, with 19 bases between. CDR3 in DNA: TGTGCCAGCAGTTTCCTTGGGGGGGTGAAGGGCCAGCCCCAGCATTTT. This encodes CASSFLGGVKGQPQHF.

The genes are TRBV11-2 and TRBJ2-5; the D is unclear. The CDR3 is 13 residues long. Trimming removed 4 bases at V and 5 bases at J, with 11 bases between. CDR1 and CDR2 from the germline V gene are SGHAT and FQNNGV. CDR3 bases: TGTGCCAGCAGCTCATCAGGATGGGAGACCCAGTACTTC. Translating gives CASSSSGWETQYF.

The chain carries TRBV9 and TRBJ1-2, with D perhaps matching TRBD1 (5 bases). The germline V gene encodes CDR1 SGDLS and CDR2 YYNGEE. Trimming removed 0 bases from V and 4 bases from J, with 13 bases in between. The CDR3 sequence is 15 residues long. In nucleotides, the CDR3 is TGTGCCAGCAGCGTAGGGATGGGGGGAGGCTATGGCTACACCTTC. It codes for CASSVGMGGGYGYTF.

Only one count was recorded for this clone. The V gene is TRBV18, the J gene TRBJ2-5, with 9 nucleotides matching TRBD2. The junction had 8 bases not matched to a gene; V was cut back by 2 bases and J by 4 bases. Germline CDR1 and CDR2: KGHSH and LQKENI. This CDR3 is built from 16 residues. CDR3 sequence reads: CASSPGTSPFLETQYF. The CDR3 nucleotides read TGTGCCAGCTCACCAGGGACTAGCCCGTTTTTAGAGACCCAGTACTTC.

The chain joins TRBV5-6 to TRBJ2-5; 9 nucleotides align to TRBD1. J lost 4 bases, V lost 0 bases, and 4 bases had no gene match. Germline loops: CDR1 SGHDT, CDR2 YYEEEE. The CDR3 loop spans 15 amino acids. The CDR3 loop reads CASSLVGTGLETQYF. The CDR3 DNA follows: TGTGCCAGCAGCTTGGTTGGGACAGGGCTAGAGACCCAGTACTTC.

This rearrangement joins TRBV18 to TRBJ1-5, with D uncertain. The V and J ends lost 4 bases and 1 base respectively, with 5 bases between them. The CDR3 consists of 13 residues. CDR1 KGHSH and CDR2 LQKENI come from the germline V gene. The CDR3 protein is CASSQESNQPQHF. The DNA for the CDR3 is TGTGCCAGCTCACAAGAGAGCAATCAGCCCCAGCATTTT.

V usage is TRBV5-1 and J usage is TRBJ2-3, with 9 bases lining up with TRBD1. Trimming cost V 3 bases and J 4 bases; bases outside gene matches: 6. The length of the CDR3 is 15 residues. Germline V CDR1 and CDR2: SGHRS, YFSETQ. The CDR3 region has the DNA TGCGCCAGCAGCTCCGGACAGGGGAGGGCAGATACGCAGTATTTT. Protein: CASSSGQGRADTQYF.

The V gene is TRBV18, the J gene TRBJ2-5, with 12 positions matching TRBD2. The ends lost 6 bases at V and 8 bases at J; junction bases unmatched: 7. The CDR3 has 14 residues. CDR1 and CDR2 from the germline V gene are KGHSH and LQKENI. The CDR3 loop is CASSPGLAGQTQYF. The CDR3 DNA reads TGTGCCAGCTCTCCCGGACTAGCGGGACAAACCCAGTACTTC.

The CDR3 is CASSQDVRGGTQYF. The CDR3 DNA is TGTGCCAGCAGCCAAGACGTGCGGGGGGGTACGCAGTATTTT. The V call is TRBV4-2, the J call TRBJ2-3; the match to TRBD2 covers 9 bases. The trim removed 0 bases at V and 8 bases at J, leaving 3 bases unmatched. The CDR3 is made up of 14 amino acids. The germline V gene encodes CDR1 LGHNA and CDR2 YNFKEQ.

V is TRBV11-2 and J is TRBJ1-1; TRBD1 matches at 7 bases. Trimming at V came to 5 bases and at J to 4 bases, leaving 4 bases not matched to a gene. The CDR3 consists of 13 residues. From germline, CDR1 is SGHAT and CDR2 FQNNGV. CDR3: CASSVEGATEAFF. CDR3 DNA sequence: TGTGCCAGCAGCGTGGAGGGGGCCACTGAAGCTTTCTTT.

The genes are TRBV6-1 and TRBJ1-4; tentatively, D is TRBD1 (6 bases). In germline, CDR1 is MNHNS, CDR2 SASEGT. The CDR3 runs 15 residues. Trimming shortened V by 11 bases and J by 0 bases, and 16 bases separated the two germline ends. The CDR3 nucleotides are TGTGCCTGCCAAACTACAGGGACAACTAATGAAAAACTGTTTTTT. The encoded protein is CACQTTGTTNEKLFF.

V is TRBV9 and J is TRBJ2-7; tentative D call: TRBD2 (6 bases). Looked up from germline, CDR1 is SGDLS and CDR2 is YYNGEE. The CDR3 covers 14 residues. V was pared by 0 bases and J by 3 bases, with 10 bases between. CDR3 amino acids: CASSVGQEGYEQYF. CDR3 DNA sequence: TGTGCCAGCAGCGTAGGCCAGGAGGGCTACGAGCAGTACTTC.

To note about this clone: Additional DNA sequences in this sample encode the identical CDR3. The chain uses TRBV19 and TRBJ1-6; D gene unclear. V lost 4 bases and J lost 0, with 4 bases in between. Germline CDR1 is LNHDA and CDR2 is SQIVND (reference sequence). This CDR3 region has 14 residues. CDR3 coding DNA: TGTGCCAGTAGTACGAGCTCCTATAATTCACCCCTCCACTTT. This gives the protein CASSTSSYNSPLHF.